This T cell receptor (beta chain) was recovered during a study of blood T cell repertoires in COVID-19. The overall study: COVID-19 samples from acute and convalescent phases originated in the United States, Italy and Spain. Sample material is recorded as cDNA or gDNA derived from T cells, B-cell-depleted T cells, or PBMCs.

The CDR3 is 14 amino acids. Losses at the gene ends were 6 bases for V and 2 bases for J; bases not matched to a gene: 5. CDR1 is SEHNR and CDR2 is FQNEAQ in the germline V gene (reference sequence). This clone was detected a few times. Original handling: Estimated nucleated cell counts came from reference gene primer amplification. The data were produced by immunoSEQ multiplex PCR, yet TCRdb's version contains in-frame clones alone and is incomplete. V, J and clone size are those of that table, while D and trimming were read from the DNA. Found here are approximately 250,000 clones, approximately 88% of them singletons; the top ten hold roughly a tenth. One Seattle source followed patients from active infection through their disease course.

The rearrangement uses TRBV7-9 and TRBJ2-3, with 7 bases matching TRBD2. Sequenced material: peripheral blood. This receptor was obtained from a woman in her 70s with COVID-19, enrolled during active disease. This chain's CDR3 is CASRRAGDTDTQYF. In nucleotides, the CDR3 is TGTGCCAGCAGGAGGGCGGGGGACACAGATACGCAGTATTTT.